This T cell receptor beta chain was profiled in a study of blood T cell repertoires in COVID-19. Assay used: immunoSEQ multiplex PCR; TCRdb lists only in-frame clones, some missing. Of tens of thousands of clones detected, approximately 80% appear once; the ten largest clones hold 10% to 15%. Unmatched junction bases numbered 2, after V lost 5 bases and J lost 2 bases. Germline CDR1 LNHDA, CDR2 SQIVND (reference sequence). The CDR3 has 14 residues. The V call is TRBV19, the J call TRBJ2-3; 9 bases map to TRBD2. The sequence came from a man older than 75 with acute or convalescent COVID-19. Sequenced: peripheral blood. The CDR3 coding sequence is TGTGCCAGTAGTTTGGGACTAGCCACAGATACGCAGTATTTT. Protein product: CASSLGLATDTQYF.